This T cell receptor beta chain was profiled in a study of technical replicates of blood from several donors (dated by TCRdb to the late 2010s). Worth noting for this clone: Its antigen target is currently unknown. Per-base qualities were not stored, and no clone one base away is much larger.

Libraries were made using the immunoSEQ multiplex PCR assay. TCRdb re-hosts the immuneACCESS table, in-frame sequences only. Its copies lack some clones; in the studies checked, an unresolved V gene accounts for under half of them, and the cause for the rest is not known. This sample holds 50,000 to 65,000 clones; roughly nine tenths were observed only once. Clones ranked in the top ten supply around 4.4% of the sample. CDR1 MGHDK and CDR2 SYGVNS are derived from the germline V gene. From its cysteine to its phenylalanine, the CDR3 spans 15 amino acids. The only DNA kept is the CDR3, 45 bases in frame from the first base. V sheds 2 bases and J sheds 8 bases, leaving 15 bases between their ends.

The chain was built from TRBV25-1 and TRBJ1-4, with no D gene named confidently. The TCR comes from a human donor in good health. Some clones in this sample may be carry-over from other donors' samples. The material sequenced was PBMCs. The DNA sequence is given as TGTGCCAGCAGTGAAAGCGGCCAAGTAGGGGAAAAACTGTTTTTT. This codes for CASSESGQVGEKLFF.